A selection of T cell receptor beta chains follows, all from one sample in a study of cytomegalovirus exposure and HLA in healthy donors. Repertoires were generated with immunoSEQ multiplex PCR, while TCRdb's copy carries only in-frame clones and drops some. The sample shows 140,000 to 150,000 clones, approximately 70% of them seen only once. Sequenced material: PBMCs. Receptors originate from a woman between 18 and 30 years old in good health and CMV-seronegative. CDR3s include the opening cysteine and the closing phenylalanine or tryptophan. A D gene is named only where the DNA matches it firmly. Some rows mark clone size as missing; the rest say once, few, many or name a class of expanded clone.

CDR3 protein: CASSSLPRDRGADTQYF; CDR3 DNA: TGCGCCAGCAGCTCTTTACCCCGGGACAGGGGCGCAGATACGCAGTATTTT; D gene: TRBD1; J gene: TRBJ2-3; V gene: TRBV5-1; CDR3 length: 17; clone size: NA
CDR3 protein: CSVEDLGFPTEAFF; CDR3 DNA: TGCAGCGTTGAAGATCTCGGGTTCCCCACTGAAGCTTTCTTT; D gene: NA; J gene: TRBJ1-1; V gene: TRBV29-1; CDR3 length: 14; clone size: NA
CDR3 protein: CASSLLSPSSGANVLTF; CDR3 DNA: TGCGCCAGCAGCTTGTTATCCCCGAGCTCTGGGGCCAACGTCCTGACTTTC; D gene: NA; J gene: TRBJ2-6; V gene: TRBV5-1; CDR3 length: 17; clone size: NA
CDR3 protein: CASSLGGEGMNTEAFF; CDR3 DNA: TGCGCCAGCAGCTTGGGGGGAGAGGGAATGAACACTGAAGCTTTCTTT; D gene: NA; J gene: TRBJ1-1; V gene: TRBV5-1; CDR3 length: 16; clone size: NA
CDR3 protein: CSVVGGATDTQYF; CDR3 DNA: TGCAGCGTTGTAGGGGGGGCCACAGATACGCAGTATTTT; D gene: NA; J gene: TRBJ2-3; V gene: TRBV29-1; CDR3 length: 13; clone size: few
CDR3 protein: CASSFDRGFGNTIYF; CDR3 DNA: TGTGCCAGCAGCTTTGACAGGGGCTTTGGAAACACCATATATTTT; D gene: TRBD1; J gene: TRBJ1-3; V gene: TRBV6-5; CDR3 length: 15; clone size: NA
CDR3 protein: CASSLEQGGQTQYF; CDR3 DNA: TGTGCCAGCAGCTTGGAACAGGGAGGGCAGACCCAGTACTTC; D gene: NA; J gene: TRBJ2-5; V gene: TRBV7-9; CDR3 length: 14; clone size: once
CDR3 protein: CAISGKGARTGELFF; CDR3 DNA: TGTGCCATCAGTGGAAAGGGGGCGAGGACCGGGGAGCTGTTTTTT; D gene: TRBD1; J gene: TRBJ2-2; V gene: TRBV10-3; CDR3 length: 15; clone size: NA
CDR3 protein: CASSLATGFGTNYDYTF; CDR3 DNA: TGCGCCAGCAGCTTGGCCACAGGGTTTGGGACTAACTATGACTACACCTTC; D gene: NA; J gene: TRBJ1-2; V gene: TRBV5-1; CDR3 length: 17; clone size: NA
CDR3 protein: CASSLQRSETQYF; CDR3 DNA: TGTGCCAGCAGCTTACAGAGGTCAGAGACCCAGTACTTC; D gene: NA; J gene: TRBJ2-5; V gene: TRBV7-3; CDR3 length: 13; clone size: few
CDR3 protein: CAIEDKMSYGYTF; CDR3 DNA: TGTGCCATCGAGGACAAGATGAGCTATGGCTACACCTTC; D gene: NA; J gene: TRBJ1-2; V gene: TRBV10-3; CDR3 length: 13; clone size: NA
CDR3 protein: CASSSQTGRYNEQFF; CDR3 DNA: TGTGCCAGCAGTTCCCAGACAGGGAGATACAATGAGCAGTTCTTC; D gene: TRBD1; J gene: TRBJ2-1; V gene: TRBV2; CDR3 length: 15; clone size: few
CDR3 protein: CASSLTWTGNNEQFF; CDR3 DNA: TGTGCCAGCAGCTTAACTTGGACAGGAAACAATGAGCAGTTCTTC; D gene: TRBD1; J gene: TRBJ2-1; V gene: TRBV7-9; CDR3 length: 15; clone size: NA
CDR3 protein: CASSLVPGSEQFF; CDR3 DNA: TGTGCCAGCAGCTTAGTTCCGGGGTCCGAGCAGTTCTTC; D gene: NA; J gene: TRBJ2-1; V gene: TRBV7-9; CDR3 length: 13; clone size: NA
CDR3 protein: CASSGKAGGAETQYF; CDR3 DNA: TGTGCCAGCAGCGGAAAAGCGGGAGGTGCAGAGACCCAGTACTTC; D gene: TRBD2; J gene: TRBJ2-5; V gene: TRBV11-2; CDR3 length: 15; clone size: NA
CDR3 protein: CASSAGQGLVTGANVLTF; CDR3 DNA: TGTGCCAGCAGCGCGGGACAGGGGTTGGTGACTGGGGCCAACGTCCTGACTTTC; D gene: TRBD1; J gene: TRBJ2-6; V gene: TRBV9; CDR3 length: 18; clone size: NA
CDR3 protein: CASSTGITGNQPQHF; CDR3 DNA: TGTGCCAGTAGTACAGGGATTACGGGCAATCAGCCCCAGCATTTT; D gene: NA; J gene: TRBJ1-5; V gene: TRBV19; CDR3 length: 15; clone size: few
CDR3 protein: CASSPTSGRTGANVLTF; CDR3 DNA: TGTGCCAGCAGCCCGACTAGCGGGAGGACTGGGGCCAACGTCCTGACTTTC; D gene: TRBD2; J gene: TRBJ2-6; V gene: TRBV5-4; CDR3 length: 17; clone size: NA
CDR3 protein: CASSYDGRNTGELFF; CDR3 DNA: TGTGCCAGCAGTTACGACGGGAGGAACACCGGGGAGCTGTTTTTT; D gene: NA; J gene: TRBJ2-2; V gene: TRBV6-6; CDR3 length: 15; clone size: NA
CDR3 protein: CASSPGQGSGYF; CDR3 DNA: TGTGCCAGCAGCCCCGGACAGGGGTCCGGTTACTTC; D gene: TRBD1; J gene: TRBJ2-5; V gene: TRBV7-9; CDR3 length: 12; clone size: NA
CDR3 protein: CASSLALRDRVNIQYF; CDR3 DNA: TGTGCCAGCAGCTTAGCGCTACGGGACAGGGTAAACATTCAGTACTTC; D gene: TRBD1; J gene: TRBJ2-4; V gene: TRBV7-2; CDR3 length: 16; clone size: NA
CDR3 protein: CASKLGREAGYTF; CDR3 DNA: TGTGCCAGCAAGTTGGGCAGGGAGGCTGGCTACACCTTC; D gene: NA; J gene: TRBJ1-2; V gene: TRBV2; CDR3 length: 13; clone size: NA
CDR3 protein: CAGQGSEQYF; CDR3 DNA: TGTGCCGGGCAGGGTTCCGAGCAGTACTTC; D gene: NA; J gene: TRBJ2-7; V gene: TRBV28; CDR3 length: 10; clone size: NA
CDR3 protein: CASRAGTSNEKLFF; CDR3 DNA: TGTGCCAGCAGAGCAGGGACTAGTAATGAAAAACTGTTTTTT; D gene: NA; J gene: TRBJ1-4; V gene: TRBV11-3; CDR3 length: 14; clone size: few
CDR3 protein: CASYRGVIDIYYEQYF; CDR3 DNA: TGTGCCAGCTATAGGGGTGTAATTGATATTTACTACGAGCAGTACTTC; D gene: NA; J gene: TRBJ2-7; V gene: TRBV2; CDR3 length: 16; clone size: NA
CDR3 protein: CASSFTSGSYEQYF; CDR3 DNA: TGCGCCAGCAGCTTTACTAGCGGGAGCTACGAGCAGTACTTC; D gene: TRBD2; J gene: TRBJ2-7; V gene: TRBV5-1; CDR3 length: 14; clone size: NA
CDR3 protein: CASSVGWGDQNTGELFF; CDR3 DNA: TGTGCCAGCAGCGTAGGATGGGGGGACCAGAACACCGGGGAGCTGTTTTTT; D gene: NA; J gene: TRBJ2-2; V gene: TRBV9; CDR3 length: 17; clone size: NA
CDR3 protein: CASSLWGGWANSPLHF; CDR3 DNA: TGTGCCAGCAGCCTTTGGGGGGGATGGGCTAATTCACCCCTCCACTTT; D gene: NA; J gene: TRBJ1-6; V gene: TRBV5-6; CDR3 length: 16; clone size: few
CDR3 protein: CASSQGVDYNQPQHF; CDR3 DNA: TGTGCCAGCAGTCAGGGGGTTGATTACAATCAGCCCCAGCATTTT; D gene: TRBD1; J gene: TRBJ1-5; V gene: TRBV7-9; CDR3 length: 15; clone size: NA
CDR3 protein: CASSTRDRAAGYTF; CDR3 DNA: TGTGCCAGCAGTACGAGGGACAGGGCGGCTGGCTACACCTTC; D gene: TRBD1; J gene: TRBJ1-2; V gene: TRBV6-1; CDR3 length: 14; clone size: NA
CDR3 protein: CASSQHLQGLTGELFF; CDR3 DNA: TGCGCCAGCAGCCAACATCTCCAGGGGCTCACCGGGGAGCTGTTTTTT; D gene: NA; J gene: TRBJ2-2; V gene: TRBV4-1; CDR3 length: 16; clone size: NA
CDR3 protein: CASSPRLAGGPEQVYNEQFF; CDR3 DNA: TGCGCCAGCAGCCCCCGACTAGCGGGAGGGCCTGAGCAAGTCTACAATGAGCAGTTCTTC; D gene: TRBD2; J gene: TRBJ2-1; V gene: TRBV4-3; CDR3 length: 20; clone size: NA
CDR3 protein: CASATSGADNEQFF; CDR3 DNA: TGTGCCAGTGCCACTAGCGGGGCAGACAATGAGCAGTTCTTC; D gene: TRBD2; J gene: TRBJ2-1; V gene: TRBV19; CDR3 length: 14; clone size: few
CDR3 protein: CASSFGGVLFF; CDR3 DNA: TGTGCCAGCAGTTTCGGCGGGGTGTTGTTCTTC; D gene: NA; J gene: TRBJ2-1; V gene: TRBV27; CDR3 length: 11; clone size: few
CDR3 protein: CASSLLASSYNEQFF; CDR3 DNA: TGTGCCAGCAGCTTATTAGCCAGCTCCTACAATGAGCAGTTCTTC; D gene: NA; J gene: TRBJ2-1; V gene: TRBV7-3; CDR3 length: 15; clone size: NA
CDR3 protein: CASSPPDRANYGYTF; CDR3 DNA: TGTGCCAGCAGCCCACCGGACAGAGCTAACTATGGCTACACCTTC; D gene: NA; J gene: TRBJ1-2; V gene: TRBV11-3; CDR3 length: 15; clone size: once
CDR3 protein: CASSALAGLSSYNEQFF; CDR3 DNA: TGTGCCAGCAGCGCACTAGCGGGATTAAGCTCCTACAATGAGCAGTTCTTC; D gene: TRBD2; J gene: TRBJ2-1; V gene: TRBV5-4; CDR3 length: 17; clone size: NA
CDR3 protein: CAWRGKLAVYNEQFF; CDR3 DNA: TGTGCCTGGAGAGGGAAACTAGCGGTTTACAATGAGCAGTTCTTC; D gene: TRBD2; J gene: TRBJ2-1; V gene: TRBV30; CDR3 length: 15; clone size: few
CDR3 protein: CASSLARGTEAFF; CDR3 DNA: TGTGCCAGCAGCTTAGCCAGGGGCACTGAAGCTTTCTTT; D gene: NA; J gene: TRBJ1-1; V gene: TRBV11-3; CDR3 length: 13; clone size: NA
CDR3 protein: CASSLFGGFTGELFF; CDR3 DNA: TGTGCCAGCAGCTTGTTCGGCGGGTTCACCGGGGAGCTGTTTTTT; D gene: NA; J gene: TRBJ2-2; V gene: TRBV5-4; CDR3 length: 15; clone size: NA
CDR3 protein: CASSPENGQSKLAKNIQYF; CDR3 DNA: TGTGCCAGCAGCCCCGAAAACGGACAGTCAAAGCTAGCCAAAAACATTCAGTACTTC; D gene: NA; J gene: TRBJ2-4; V gene: TRBV11-3; CDR3 length: 19; clone size: NA
CDR3 protein: CASSLGSGGYTF; CDR3 DNA: TGCGCCAGCAGCCTCGGATCGGGAGGCTACACCTTC; D gene: NA; J gene: TRBJ1-2; V gene: TRBV5-1; CDR3 length: 12; clone size: NA
CDR3 protein: CASSPRRQEQNSPLHF; CDR3 DNA: TGTGCCAGCAGCCCGAGACGACAGGAACAGAATTCACCCCTCCACTTT; D gene: NA; J gene: TRBJ1-6; V gene: TRBV7-8; CDR3 length: 16; clone size: NA
CDR3 protein: CASSPPSGQNTEAFF; CDR3 DNA: TGTGCCAGCTCACCACCGTCAGGGCAGAACACTGAAGCTTTCTTT; D gene: NA; J gene: TRBJ1-1; V gene: TRBV18; CDR3 length: 15; clone size: once
CDR3 protein: CASSPQRGQGASGGYTF; CDR3 DNA: TGCGCCAGCAGCCCTCAGCGGGGACAGGGGGCTTCTGGTGGCTACACCTTC; D gene: TRBD1; J gene: TRBJ1-2; V gene: TRBV4-3; CDR3 length: 17; clone size: few
CDR3 protein: CASSARQGASYNEQFF; CDR3 DNA: TGTGCCAGCAGCGCAAGACAGGGGGCATCCTACAATGAGCAGTTCTTC; D gene: TRBD1; J gene: TRBJ2-1; V gene: TRBV7-8; CDR3 length: 16; clone size: NA
CDR3 protein: CASILDGGSREKLFF; CDR3 DNA: TGTGCCAGTATCCTGGACGGGGGTTCAAGGGAAAAACTGTTTTTT; D gene: NA; J gene: TRBJ1-4; V gene: TRBV19; CDR3 length: 15; clone size: NA
CDR3 protein: CASSARVNTEAFF; CDR3 DNA: TGTGCCAGCAGTGCCAGGGTGAACACTGAAGCTTTCTTT; D gene: NA; J gene: TRBJ1-1; V gene: TRBV25-1; CDR3 length: 13; clone size: NA
CDR3 protein: CASSTRNARGTGVNEQFF; CDR3 DNA: TGTGCCAGCAGCACCCGAAACGCCCGGGGGACAGGGGTTAATGAGCAGTTCTTC; D gene: TRBD1; J gene: TRBJ2-1; V gene: TRBV7-8; CDR3 length: 18; clone size: NA
CDR3 protein: CATNRVSDTEAFF; CDR3 DNA: TGTGCCACCAACAGGGTTAGCGACACTGAAGCTTTCTTT; D gene: NA; J gene: TRBJ1-1; V gene: TRBV5-6; CDR3 length: 13; clone size: NA
CDR3 protein: CASSLYTQETQYF; CDR3 DNA: TGTGCCAGCAGCTTGTACACGCAAGAGACCCAGTACTTC; D gene: NA; J gene: TRBJ2-5; V gene: TRBV5-5; CDR3 length: 13; clone size: NA
CDR3 protein: CASSLPRSQEETQYF; CDR3 DNA: TGTGCCAGCAGCTTACCAAGGTCGCAGGAAGAGACCCAGTACTTC; D gene: NA; J gene: TRBJ2-5; V gene: TRBV7-9; CDR3 length: 15; clone size: NA
CDR3 protein: CASSFSQRLAGGGEQFF; CDR3 DNA: TGTGCCAGCAGCTTCAGCCAAAGACTAGCGGGAGGGGGTGAGCAGTTCTTC; D gene: TRBD2; J gene: TRBJ2-1; V gene: TRBV7-9; CDR3 length: 17; clone size: NA